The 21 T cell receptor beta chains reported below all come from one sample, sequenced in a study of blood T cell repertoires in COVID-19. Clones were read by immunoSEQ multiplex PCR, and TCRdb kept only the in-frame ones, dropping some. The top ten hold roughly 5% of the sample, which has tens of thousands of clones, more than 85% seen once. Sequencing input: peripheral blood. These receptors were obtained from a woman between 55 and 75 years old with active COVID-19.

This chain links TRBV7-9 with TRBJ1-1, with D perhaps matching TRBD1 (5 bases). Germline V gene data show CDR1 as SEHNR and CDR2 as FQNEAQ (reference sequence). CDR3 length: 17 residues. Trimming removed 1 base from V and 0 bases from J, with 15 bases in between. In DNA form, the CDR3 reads TGTGCCAGCAGCTTAGGAGTGCAGGGACTAGTGAACACTGAAGCTTTCTTT. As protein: CASSLGVQGLVNTEAFF.

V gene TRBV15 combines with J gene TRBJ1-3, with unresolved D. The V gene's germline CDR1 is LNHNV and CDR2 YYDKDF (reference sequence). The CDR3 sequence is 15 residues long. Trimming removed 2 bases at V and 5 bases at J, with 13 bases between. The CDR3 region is CATSRFQRARNTIYF. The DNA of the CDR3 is TGTGCCACCAGCAGATTTCAGAGGGCTAGAAACACCATATATTTT.

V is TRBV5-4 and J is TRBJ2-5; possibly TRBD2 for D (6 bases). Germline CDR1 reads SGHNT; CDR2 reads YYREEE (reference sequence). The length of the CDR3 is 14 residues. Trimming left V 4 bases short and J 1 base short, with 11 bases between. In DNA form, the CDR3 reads TGTGCCAGCAGCGCCACCGGGAGCCAAGAGACCCAGTACTTC. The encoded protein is CASSATGSQETQYF. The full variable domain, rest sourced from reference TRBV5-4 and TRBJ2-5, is ETGVTQSPTHLIKTRGQQVTLRCSSQSGHNTVSWYQQALGQGPQFIFQYYREEENGRGNFPPRFSGLQFPNYSSELNVNALELDDSALYLCASSATGSQETQYFGPGTRLLVL.

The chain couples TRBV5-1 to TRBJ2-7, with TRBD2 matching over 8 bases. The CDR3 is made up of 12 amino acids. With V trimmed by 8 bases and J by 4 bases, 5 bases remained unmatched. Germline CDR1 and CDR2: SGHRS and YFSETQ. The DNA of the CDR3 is TGCGCCAGACCGGGACTAGAATACGAGCAGTACTTC. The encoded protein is CARPGLEYEQYF. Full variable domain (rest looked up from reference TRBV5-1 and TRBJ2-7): KAGVTQTPRYLIKTRGQQVTLSCSPISGHRSVSWYQQTPGQGLQFLFEYFSETQRNKGNFPGRFSGRQFSNSRSEMNVSTLELGDSALYLCARPGLEYEQYFGPGTRLTVT.

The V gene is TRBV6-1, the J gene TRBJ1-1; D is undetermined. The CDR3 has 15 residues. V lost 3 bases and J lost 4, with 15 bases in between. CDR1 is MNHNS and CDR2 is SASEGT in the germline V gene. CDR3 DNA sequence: TGTGCCAGCAGTGATCTGACGGGAGGAGCCACTGAAGCTTTCTTT. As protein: CASSDLTGGATEAFF.

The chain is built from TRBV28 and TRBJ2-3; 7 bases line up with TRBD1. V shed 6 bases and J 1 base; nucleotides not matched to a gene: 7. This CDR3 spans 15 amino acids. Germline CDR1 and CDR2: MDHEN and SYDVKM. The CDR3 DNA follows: TGTGCCAGCAGCCTGGGACAGATCGGCACAGATACGCAGTATTTT. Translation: CASSLGQIGTDTQYF.

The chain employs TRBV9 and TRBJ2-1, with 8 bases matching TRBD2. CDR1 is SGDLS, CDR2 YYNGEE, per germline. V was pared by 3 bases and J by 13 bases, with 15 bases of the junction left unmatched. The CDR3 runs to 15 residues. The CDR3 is CASSGSGPAGVQQFF. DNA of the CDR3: TGTGCCAGCAGCGGAAGTGGTCCAGCGGGAGTACAACAGTTCTTC.

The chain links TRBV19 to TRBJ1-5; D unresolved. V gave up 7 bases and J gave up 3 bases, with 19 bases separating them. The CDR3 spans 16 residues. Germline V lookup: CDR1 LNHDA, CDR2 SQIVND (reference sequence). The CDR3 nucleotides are TGTGCCAGTACCTCCTGGGTGGCGGGTATCAATCAGCCCCAGCATTTT. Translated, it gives CASTSWVAGINQPQHF.

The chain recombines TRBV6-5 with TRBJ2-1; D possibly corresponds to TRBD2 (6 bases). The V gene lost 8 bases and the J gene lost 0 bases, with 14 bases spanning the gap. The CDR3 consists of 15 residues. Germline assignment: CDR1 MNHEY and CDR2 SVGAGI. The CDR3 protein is CASGGLISSYNEQFF. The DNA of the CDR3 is TGTGCCAGCGGGGGACTGATTAGCTCCTACAATGAGCAGTTCTTC.

CDR3 region: CASSHKLLAGVLDTQYF. The CDR3 nucleotides read TGTGCCAGCAGCCATAAGCTACTAGCGGGAGTATTGGATACGCAGTATTTT. The V gene is TRBV5-4, the J gene TRBJ2-3, with 11 bases matching TRBD2. The J segment lost 6 bases and the V segment lost 4 bases, leaving 13 bases of the junction unmatched. Looked up from germline, CDR1 is SGHNT and CDR2 is YYREEE (reference sequence). CDR3 length: 17 residues.

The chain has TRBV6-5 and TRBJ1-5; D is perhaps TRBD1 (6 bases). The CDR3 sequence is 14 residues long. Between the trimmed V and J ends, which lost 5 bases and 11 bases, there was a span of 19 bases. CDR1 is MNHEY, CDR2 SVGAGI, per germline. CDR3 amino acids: CASSPGTVDRTQHF. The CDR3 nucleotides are TGTGCCAGCAGTCCCGGGACGGTCGACAGGACCCAGCATTTT.

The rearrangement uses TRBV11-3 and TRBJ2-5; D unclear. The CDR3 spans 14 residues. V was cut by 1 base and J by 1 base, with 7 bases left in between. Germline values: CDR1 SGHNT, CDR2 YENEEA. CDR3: CASSLGGSQETQYF. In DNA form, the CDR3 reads TGTGCCAGCAGCTTAGGAGGAAGCCAAGAGACCCAGTACTTC.

CDR3 in amino acids: CASRRLAGDNEQFF. The CDR3 region has the DNA TGTGCCAGCAGGAGACTAGCGGGAGACAATGAGCAGTTCTTC. This sequence joins TRBV6-5 and TRBJ2-1, with 12 bases lining up with TRBD2. This CDR3 has 14 amino acids. The trim removed 6 bases at V and 5 bases at J, leaving 2 bases unmatched. CDR1 and CDR2 from the germline V gene are MNHEY and SVGAGI.

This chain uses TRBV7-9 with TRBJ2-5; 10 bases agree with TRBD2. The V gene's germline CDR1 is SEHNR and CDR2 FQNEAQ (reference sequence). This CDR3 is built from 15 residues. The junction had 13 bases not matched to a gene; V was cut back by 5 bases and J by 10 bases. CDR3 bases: TGTGCCAGCAGCCCTAGCGGGAGCGCCAAGGAGGGCCAGTACTTC. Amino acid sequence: CASSPSGSAKEGQYF.

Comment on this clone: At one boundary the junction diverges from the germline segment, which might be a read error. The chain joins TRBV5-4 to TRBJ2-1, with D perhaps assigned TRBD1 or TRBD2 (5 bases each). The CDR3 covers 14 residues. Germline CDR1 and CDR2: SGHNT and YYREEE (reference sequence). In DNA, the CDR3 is TGTGCCAGCAACTTGGGGGTCGACTCCTCGGGGCAGTTCTTC. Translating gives CASNLGVDSSGQFF.

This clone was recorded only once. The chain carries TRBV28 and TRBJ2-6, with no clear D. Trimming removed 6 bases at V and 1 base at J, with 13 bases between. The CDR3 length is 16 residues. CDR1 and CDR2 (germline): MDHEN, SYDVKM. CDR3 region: CASRPAAESGANVLTF. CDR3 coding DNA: TGTGCCAGCAGGCCCGCTGCGGAGTCTGGGGCCAACGTCCTGACTTTC.

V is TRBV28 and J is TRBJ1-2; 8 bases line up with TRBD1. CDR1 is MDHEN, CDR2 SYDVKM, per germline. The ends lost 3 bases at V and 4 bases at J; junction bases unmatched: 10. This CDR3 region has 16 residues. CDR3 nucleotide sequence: TGTGCCAGCAGTTTCGGACAGGGTGGATTCGGCTATGGCTACACCTTC. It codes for CASSFGQGGFGYGYTF.

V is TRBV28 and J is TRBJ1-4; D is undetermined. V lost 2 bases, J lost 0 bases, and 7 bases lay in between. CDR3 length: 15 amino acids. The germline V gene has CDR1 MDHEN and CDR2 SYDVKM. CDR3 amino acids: CASSLDSTTNEKLFF. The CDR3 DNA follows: TGTGCCAGCAGTTTAGACTCAACAACTAATGAAAAACTGTTTTTT.

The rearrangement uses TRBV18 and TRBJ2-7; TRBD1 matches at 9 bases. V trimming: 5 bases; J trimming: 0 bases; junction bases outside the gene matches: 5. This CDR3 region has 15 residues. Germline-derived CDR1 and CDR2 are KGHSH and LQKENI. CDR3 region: CASSGGQGSSYEQYF. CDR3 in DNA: TGTGCCAGCTCAGGGGGACAGGGTAGCTCCTACGAGCAGTACTTC.

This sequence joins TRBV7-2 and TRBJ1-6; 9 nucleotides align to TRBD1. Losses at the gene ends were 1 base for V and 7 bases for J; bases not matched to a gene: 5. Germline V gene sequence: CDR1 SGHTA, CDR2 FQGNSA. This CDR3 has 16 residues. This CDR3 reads CASSLVRQGVNSPLHF. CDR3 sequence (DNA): TGTGCCAGCAGCTTAGTCAGACAGGGGGTAAATTCACCCCTCCACTTT. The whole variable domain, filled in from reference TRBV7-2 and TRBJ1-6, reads GAGVSQSPSNKVTEKGKDVELRCDPISGHTALYWYRQSLGQGLEFLIYFQGNSAPDKSGLPSDRFSAERTGGSVSTLTIQRTQQEDSAVYLCASSLVRQGVNSPLHFGNGTRLTVT.

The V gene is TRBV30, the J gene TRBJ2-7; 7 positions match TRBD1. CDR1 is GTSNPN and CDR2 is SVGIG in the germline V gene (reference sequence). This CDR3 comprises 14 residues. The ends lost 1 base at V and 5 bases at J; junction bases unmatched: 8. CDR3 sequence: CAWSATGIGDEQYF. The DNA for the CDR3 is TGTGCCTGGAGTGCGACAGGGATCGGCGACGAGCAGTACTTC.